Listed below are T cell receptor beta chains from one sample, sequenced in a study of shared clonotypes between healthy human individuals. Clones were read by immunoSEQ multiplex PCR, and TCRdb kept only the in-frame ones, dropping some. The sample yields some 2,100,000 clones, 95% seen once. Sequenced sample: naive CD4+ T cells sorted from blood. The receptor set was obtained from a man aged 18-30 years in good health. Both conserved end residues are part of each CDR3. The D gene is left open where the match is weak. Size is omitted from some rows. Given values are once, few, many or a class for expanded clones.

cdr3_nt cdr3_aa v_call clone_size cdr3_length j_call d_call
TGTGCCAGCAGGCCAGCTGCAACTAATGAAAAACTGTTTTTT CASRPAATNEKLFF TRBV6-5 NA 14 TRBJ1-4 NA
TGTGCCAGCAGCGCCGGGACAGCCAGCACAGATACGCAGTATTTT CASSAGTASTDTQYF TRBV5-8 NA 15 TRBJ2-3 TRBD1
TGTGCCAGCAGCTTGGGGGACAGGGGGCTCGCCGGGGAGCTGTTTTTT CASSLGDRGLAGELFF TRBV7-2 NA 16 TRBJ2-2 TRBD1
TGCGCCAGCAGAGTGGGAGGGTCCACTAGCGGGCAAGAGACCCAGTACTTC CASRVGGSTSGQETQYF TRBV5-1 NA 17 TRBJ2-5 TRBD2
TGCGCCAGCAGCTCCCGGGGGGATGGAAACACCATATATTTT CASSSRGDGNTIYF TRBV5-1 NA 14 TRBJ1-3 NA
TGTGCCAGCAGCGTAGGAGTGGGGGCGAACACCGGGGAGCTGTTTTTT CASSVGVGANTGELFF TRBV9 NA 16 TRBJ2-2 NA
TGCAGTGCTGGGGGGGTACAAGGGCAGTTCTTC CSAGGVQGQFF TRBV20-1 NA 11 TRBJ2-1 TRBD2
TGTGCCAGCAGCTTGGATTGGGGAGCCAGCACAGATACGCAGTATTTT CASSLDWGASTDTQYF TRBV5-6 NA 16 TRBJ2-3 NA
TGTGCCAGCAGCTACAGCCTAGCGGGAGGGCAAGAGACCCAGTACTTC CASSYSLAGGQETQYF TRBV5-5 NA 16 TRBJ2-5 TRBD2
TGTGCCAGCAGTCGACAGGCCAGCGAGCAGTACTTC CASSRQASEQYF TRBV6-5 NA 12 TRBJ2-7 NA
TGTGCCAGCAGTCGGACAGCCTATGGCTACACCTTC CASSRTAYGYTF TRBV2 NA 12 TRBJ1-2 NA
TGTGCCAGCAGCTCCTACCGGGACAGGGGAATCACCGGGGAGCTGTTTTTT CASSSYRDRGITGELFF TRBV7-2 NA 17 TRBJ2-2 TRBD1
TGTGCCTGGAGTTCCGGACAGGGGCCCTATGGCTACACCTTC CAWSSGQGPYGYTF TRBV30 NA 14 TRBJ1-2 TRBD1
TGTGCCAGCAGCCGGAATCAGCCCCAGCATTTT CASSRNQPQHF TRBV6-1 NA 11 TRBJ1-5 NA
TGTGCCAGCAGTTACAAGGGGCAAGAGACCCAGTACTTC CASSYKGQETQYF TRBV6-5 NA 13 TRBJ2-5 NA
TGTGCCAGCAGCTCCCTGGACAGGGGGCTTTACAATGAGCAGTTCTTC CASSSLDRGLYNEQFF TRBV5-6 NA 16 TRBJ2-1 TRBD1
TGTGCCAGCAGCTTGAGGGGATTCCGCACAGATACGCAGTATTTT CASSLRGFRTDTQYF TRBV5-6 few 15 TRBJ2-3 NA
TGTGCCAGCAGTTACAGTCCCGGGATCTATGGCTACACCTTC CASSYSPGIYGYTF TRBV6-6 NA 14 TRBJ1-2 NA
TGTGCCAGCAGCTTTCTAGCGGGGGGCCCAAGGAACACCGGGGAGCTGTTTTTT CASSFLAGGPRNTGELFF TRBV5-6 once 18 TRBJ2-2 TRBD2